A selection of T cell receptor beta chains follows, all from one sample in a study of PD-L1 blockade in urothelial cancer. Some clones are missing from TCRdb's copy, which holds only in-frame ones; the method was immunoSEQ multiplex PCR. The sample has more than 75,000 clones; 84% are singletons. Sequences were derived from PBMCs, sampled around atezolizumab (anti-PD-L1) treatment. Receptors were obtained from a man aged 60 to 75 with urothelial cancer. Both conserved end residues are trimmed from each CDR3. The order of the fields is V gene, J gene, CDR3 protein.

>TRBV5-1|TRBJ2-1
ASSIGTGGAYNEQF
>TRBV18|TRBJ2-7
ASSPQSSYEQY
>TRBV5-6|TRBJ2-2
ASSMGLAGASNTGELF
>TRBV6-1|TRBJ1-1
ASKGQPMNTEAF
>TRBV4-1|TRBJ2-7
ASSQVSQGPTYEQY
>TRBV5-1|TRBJ2-5
ASSTGRGQETQY
>TRBV5-1|TRBJ2-5
ASSRGTSGQETQY
>TRBV6-5|TRBJ2-2
ASSYSLGNRGAV
>TRBV7-9|TRBJ1-1
ASSPRVSGWVTEAF
>TRBV6-1|TRBJ1-1
ASDRGNTEAF
>TRBV19|TRBJ1-5
ASRNDPNSNQPQH
>TRBV18|TRBJ2-7
ASSPPGPLRGYEQY
>TRBV6-5|TRBJ1-5
ASSKGGAGQPQH
>TRBV9|TRBJ1-1
ASSVGTGGKNTEAF
>TRBV2|TRBJ2-2
ASSGQSRHTGELF
>TRBV5-6|TRBJ2-1
ASNFMGTGGSSYNEQF
>TRBV2|TRBJ1-1
ASTRTGQNTEAF
>TRBV6-5|TRBJ2-3
ASSYTTSGEGDTQY